Below are 30 T cell receptor beta chains sequenced from a single sample in a study of blood T cell repertoires in COVID-19. Data came from immunoSEQ multiplex PCR; TCRdb stores just in-frame clones and leaves some out. The table lists about 180,000 clones, under 90% of them singletons. The sample comprised peripheral blood. These receptors all come from a human donor in a cohort sampled during active COVID-19.

The chain recombines TRBV4-1 with TRBJ1-5; 7 positions agree with TRBD1. The CDR3 consists of 15 residues. V lost 2 bases and J lost 4; bases outside the gene matches: 5. Germline-derived CDR1 and CDR2 are MGHRA and YSYEKL. The CDR3, as DNA: TGCGCCAGCAGCCAATTTCAGGGGGGAAATCAGCCCCAGCATTTT. It translates to CASSQFQGGNQPQHF.

The chain joins TRBV19 to TRBJ2-7, with a tentative D call TRBD2 (5 bases). There are 12 residues in the CDR3. V lost 7 bases, J lost 7 bases, and 14 bases lay in between. Per germline, CDR1 LNHDA and CDR2 SQIVND (reference sequence). CDR3 protein: CASNRGWTEQYF. The CDR3 nucleotides read TGTGCCAGTAATCGGGGATGGACGGAGCAGTACTTC.

This rearrangement joins TRBV5-1 to TRBJ2-1; 13 bases line up with TRBD2. The CDR3 loop spans 15 amino acids. Trimming cost V 2 bases and J 8 bases; bases outside gene matches: 4. Germline CDR1 is SGHRS and CDR2 is YFSETQ. Here the CDR3 reads CASSFGTSGADEQFF. In DNA, the CDR3 is TGCGCCAGCAGCTTCGGGACTAGCGGGGCCGATGAGCAGTTCTTC.

This clone has just a few counts. The J gene is TRBJ1-1, the V gene TRBV5-4, with D possibly TRBD1 on 6 matching bases. The germline gives CDR1 SGHNT, CDR2 YYREEE (reference sequence). This CDR3 region has 15 residues. With 4 bases removed from V and 0 bases from J, the gap between germline ends came to 13 bases. In nucleotides, the CDR3 is TGTGCCAGCAGCCATAAACAGGGCCTGAACACTGAAGCTTTCTTT. Its translation is CASSHKQGLNTEAFF.

In this sample, this clone turned up a few times. This sequence joins TRBV7-9 and TRBJ1-6, with a weak D call TRBD1 (6 bases). Per germline, CDR1 SEHNR and CDR2 FQNEAQ (reference sequence). The V and J ends lost 5 bases and 6 bases respectively, with 14 bases between them. This CDR3 comprises 15 residues. CDR3 loop: CASSPVTGGNSPLHF. The CDR3 bases are TGTGCCAGCAGCCCTGTGACAGGAGGTAATTCACCCCTCCACTTT.

The rearrangement joins TRBV10-1 to TRBJ2-1, with a tentative D call TRBD2 (5 bases). V lost 3 bases and J lost 5, with 14 bases in between. The germline gives CDR1 WNHNN, CDR2 SYGVQD (reference sequence). The CDR3 has 15 amino acids. The CDR3 here is CASSELGEGHNEQFF. In DNA, the CDR3 is TGCGCCAGCAGTGAATTAGGAGAGGGCCACAATGAGCAGTTCTTC.

The CDR3 spells CASSPLPGNTIYF. CDR3 sequence (DNA): TGCGCCAGCAGCCCCCTCCCGGGAAACACCATATATTTT. J is TRBJ1-3 and V is TRBV5-1; D gene ambiguous. This CDR3 spans 13 amino acids. Looked up from germline, CDR1 is SGHRS and CDR2 is YFSETQ. V was trimmed by 4 bases and J by 4 bases, leaving 9 bases between them.

The chain is built from TRBV11-2 and TRBJ1-2; D perhaps matches TRBD1 (5 bases). The V end lost 0 bases, the J end lost 2 bases, and 19 bases lay between the germline ends. Germline-derived CDR1 and CDR2 are SGHAT and FQNNGV. This CDR3 is 18 amino acids long. CDR3 DNA: TGTGCCAGCAGCTTAGATGGTAGGGGATACAGCAGCAACTATGGCTACACCTTC. Translating gives CASSLDGRGYSSNYGYTF. Drawing the rest from reference TRBV11-2 and TRBJ1-2, the complete variable domain is EAGVAQSPRYKIIEKRQSVAFWCNPISGHATLYWYQQILGQGPKLLIQFQNNGVVDDSQLPKDRFSAERLKGVDSTLKIQPAKLEDSAVYLCASSLDGRGYSSNYGYTFGSGTRLTVV.

V is TRBV29-1 and J is TRBJ2-5; perhaps TRBD1 as D (5 bases). Per the germline V gene, CDR1 is SQVTM and CDR2 is ANQGSEA. With 4 bases removed from V and 4 bases from J, the gap between germline ends came to 7 bases. The length of the CDR3 is 11 residues. CDR3 coding DNA: TGCAGCGTTGCAGGGTTAGAGACCCAGTACTTC. Its protein product is CSVAGLETQYF. Supplemented by reference TRBV29-1 and TRBJ2-5, the full variable domain reads SAVISQKPSRDICQRGTSLTIQCQVDSQVTMMFWYRQQPGQSLTLIATANQGSEATYESGFVIDKFPISRPNLTFSTLTVSNMSPEDSSIYLCSVAGLETQYFGPGTRLLVL.

The chain links TRBV18 to TRBJ1-2, with 12 bases matching TRBD1. The CDR3 has 15 residues. From germline, CDR1 is KGHSH and CDR2 LQKENI. With V trimmed by 3 bases and J by 8 bases, 7 bases remained unmatched. CDR3 DNA: TGTGCCAGCTCACCTTCGGGACAGGGGGCTCTGGGCTACACCTTC. This gives the protein CASSPSGQGALGYTF.

This clone was counted once. V is TRBV5-1 and J is TRBJ2-1, with D maybe TRBD1 (6 bases). This CDR3 has 14 residues. The ends were cut back, 1 base at V and 7 bases at J, with 12 bases in the middle. CDR1 is SGHRS and CDR2 is YFSETQ in the germline V gene. The DNA of the CDR3 is TGCGCCAGCAGCTTGCAGGGGAGCCAGAATGAGCAGTTCTTC. Its translation: CASSLQGSQNEQFF.

This clone came up a few times. V and J are TRBV3-1 (or the pseudogene TRBV3-2) and TRBJ2-7; no clear D. V lost 1 base and J 6 bases, leaving 7 bases between the germline ends. Germline V gene sequence: CDR1 LGHDT, CDR2 YNNKEL (reference sequence). The CDR3 is 12 amino acids. The CDR3 DNA is TGTGCCAGCAGCCAAGTCGGTGGCGAGCAGTACTTC. This encodes CASSQVGGEQYF.

The rearrangement joins TRBV5-5 to TRBJ1-1, with a tentative D call TRBD1 (5 bases). The V gene lost 2 bases and the J gene lost 0 bases, with 11 bases spanning the gap. The germline V gene has CDR1 SGHKS and CDR2 YYEKEE (reference sequence). This CDR3 has 15 residues. The CDR3 is CASSFRGTVNTEAFF. CDR3 bases: TGTGCCAGCAGCTTTCGCGGGACGGTGAACACTGAAGCTTTCTTT.

The J gene is TRBJ1-3, the V gene TRBV15; 7 positions match TRBD1. CDR1 is LNHNV and CDR2 is YYDKDF in the germline V gene (reference sequence). The CDR3 loop spans 17 amino acids. V lost 4 bases and J lost 8; bases outside the gene matches: 17. CDR3 bases: TGTGCCACCAGCATTGGGACAGAGTCGCAAGGGAGGCACACCATATATTTT. It encodes CATSIGTESQGRHTIYF.

This chain joins TRBV4-1 and TRBJ2-7; no definite D call. Trimming shortened V by 4 bases and J by 2 bases, and 12 bases separated the two germline ends. This CDR3 region has 14 residues. Looked up from germline, CDR1 is MGHRA and CDR2 is YSYEKL. CDR3 sequence (DNA): TGCGCCAGCAGCCTGGAGAGTCCCACCTACGAGCAGTACTTC. Translated: CASSLESPTYEQYF.

J is TRBJ1-2 and V is TRBV29-1, with no clear D. CDR3 length equals 12 residues. Germline CDR1 SQVTM, CDR2 ANQGSEA. V shed 4 bases and J shed 3 bases, with 9 bases lying between them. CDR3 sequence reads: CSVGDNYYGYTF. CDR3 DNA sequence: TGCAGCGTTGGAGACAACTACTATGGCTACACCTTC.

The CDR3 reads CASSSGQGSSYNEQFF. The CDR3 nucleotides read TGCGCCAGCAGCAGTGGACAGGGGAGCTCCTACAATGAGCAGTTCTTC. The genes are TRBV5-1 and TRBJ2-1; 9 bases map to TRBD1. Trimming took 4 bases from V and 0 from J; bases not matched to a gene: 5. Germline loops: CDR1 SGHRS, CDR2 YFSETQ. The CDR3 spans 16 residues.

The V gene is TRBV19, the J gene TRBJ1-2; the D is unclear. The germline gives CDR1 LNHDA, CDR2 SQIVND (reference sequence). CDR3 size: 15 residues. The ends were cut back, 3 bases at V and 8 bases at J, with 19 bases in the middle. Written as DNA, the CDR3 is TGTGCCAGTAGTATTATGCAGGACTTTGGTAAGGGCTACACCTTC. Its translation is CASSIMQDFGKGYTF.

This chain connects TRBV7-9 to TRBJ1-1; D not resolved. In germline, CDR1 is SEHNR, CDR2 FQNEAQ (reference sequence). This CDR3 comprises 14 residues. The V and J ends lost 2 bases and 6 bases respectively, with 13 bases between them. In nucleotides, the CDR3 is TGTGCCAGCAGCTTACGAGGGAGTCGGTCTGAAGCTTTCTTT. This sequence encodes CASSLRGSRSEAFF.

To note about this clone: At one end, the junction sequence differs from germline, possibly due to a read error. This chain uses TRBV7-7 with TRBJ2-1; 7 bases are shared with TRBD1. Germline lookup yields CDR1 SSHAT and CDR2 FNYEAQ (reference sequence). The CDR3 extends over 15 amino acids. The CDR3 loop is CASSLAPGGIGEQFF. The CDR3 bases are TGTGCTAGCAGCTTAGCCCCAGGGGGAATAGGTGAGCAGTTCTTC.

The chain is built from TRBV6-5 and TRBJ2-7; D perhaps matches TRBD2 (6 bases). The germline V gene encodes CDR1 MNHEY and CDR2 SVGAGI. With 5 bases removed from V and 0 bases from J, the gap between germline ends came to 11 bases. This CDR3 comprises 14 residues. DNA for the CDR3: TGTGCCAGCAGTCGGACTATCTCCTCCTACGAGCAGTACTTC. Residues: CASSRTISSYEQYF.

This sequence joins TRBV18 and TRBJ1-2; 9 nucleotides line up with TRBD1. CDR3 length: 18 residues. Germline trimming cut 1 base from V and 0 bases from J; bases unmatched to any gene: 9. From germline, CDR1 is KGHSH and CDR2 LQKENI. The CDR3 region is CASSPLGQGLPSNYGYTF. The CDR3 nucleotides are TGTGCCAGCTCACCACTTGGACAGGGGCTCCCTTCTAACTATGGCTACACCTTC.

The chain employs TRBV4-1 and TRBJ2-3; 10 bases match TRBD1. J was trimmed by 3 bases and V by 3 bases; bases with no gene match: 3. Germline assignment: CDR1 MGHRA and CDR2 YSYEKL. The CDR3 contains 15 residues. CDR3 amino acids: CASSHGQGETDTQYF. The CDR3 bases are TGCGCCAGCAGCCACGGACAGGGGGAAACAGATACGCAGTATTTT.

This clone was observed a single time. V and J are TRBV10-3 and TRBJ2-1; 8 bases match TRBD2. J gave up 3 bases and V 7 bases, and 8 bases lay outside the gene matches. The CDR3 is 15 residues long. The V gene's germline CDR1 is ENHRY and CDR2 SYGVKD. CDR3 amino acids: CAIKGSGKYYNEQFF. CDR3 bases: TGTGCCATCAAAGGTAGCGGGAAATACTACAATGAGCAGTTCTTC.

CDR3: CASSQEGIGGPYGYTF. CDR3 sequence (DNA): TGCGCCAGCAGCCAAGAAGGTATAGGGGGCCCCTATGGCTACACCTTC. V and J are TRBV4-1 and TRBJ1-2; 7 nucleotides agree with TRBD1. The V gene end was trimmed by 0 bases and the J gene end by 4 bases; junction bases not matched to a gene: 8. Germline V lookup: CDR1 MGHRA, CDR2 YSYEKL. This CDR3 spans 16 amino acids.

This clone was seen a single time. The V and J genes are TRBV2 and TRBJ2-1, with D unresolved. V was shortened by 3 bases and J by 6 bases, with 9 bases between the two germline ends. The CDR3 runs 13 residues. The germline CDR1 and CDR2 sequences are SNHLY and FYNNEI. The CDR3 region is CASSDGLANEQFF. The CDR3 DNA is TGTGCCAGCAGTGACGGGTTGGCCAATGAGCAGTTCTTC. The complete variable domain, with remaining parts taken from reference TRBV2 and TRBJ2-1, reads EPEVTQTPSHQVTQMGQEVILRCVPISNHLYFYWYRQILGQKVEFLVSFYNNEISEKSEIFDDQFSVERPDGSNFTLKIRSTKLEDSAMYFCASSDGLANEQFFGPGTRLTVL.

This clone was seen only once. The CDR3, as DNA: TGTGCCAGCAGTTATAAAGGGGACACTGAAGCTTTCTTT. Its translation: CASSYKGDTEAFF. J is TRBJ1-1 and V is TRBV6-2 or TRBV6-3; tentative D call: TRBD1 (5 bases). CDR3 length: 13 amino acids. V dropped 3 bases and J dropped 3 bases, with 8 bases sitting between them. Germline CDR1 is MNHEY and CDR2 is SVGEGT.

V and J are TRBV9 and TRBJ1-6; D is unclear. Germline V gene lookup returns CDR1 SGDLS and CDR2 YYNGEE. This CDR3 is built from 12 residues. V gave up 4 bases and J gave up 7 bases, with 6 bases separating them. The CDR3 protein is CASSKQNSPLHF. The CDR3, as DNA: TGTGCCAGCAGCAAACAAAATTCACCCCTCCACTTT.

The rearrangement joins TRBV27 to TRBJ2-7; 10 bases map to TRBD2. Per the germline V gene, CDR1 is MNHEY and CDR2 is SMNVEV (reference sequence). V shed 4 bases and J 2 bases; nucleotides not matched to a gene: 5. This CDR3 comprises 15 residues. The CDR3 loop is CASSWTSGPTYEQYF. CDR3 in DNA: TGTGCCAGCAGTTGGACTAGCGGTCCTACCTACGAGCAGTACTTC.

This clone was counted a few times. CDR3 in DNA: TGTGCCAGCAGCTCGAGGGACAGGGTCTACAATGAGCAGTTCTTC. Residues: CASSSRDRVYNEQFF. J is TRBJ2-1 and V is TRBV7-9; TRBD1 aligns across 9 bases. Germline CDR1 and CDR2: SEHNR and FQNEAQ (reference sequence). The CDR3 contains 15 residues. V was clipped by 4 bases and J by 3 bases; unmatched bases: 4.